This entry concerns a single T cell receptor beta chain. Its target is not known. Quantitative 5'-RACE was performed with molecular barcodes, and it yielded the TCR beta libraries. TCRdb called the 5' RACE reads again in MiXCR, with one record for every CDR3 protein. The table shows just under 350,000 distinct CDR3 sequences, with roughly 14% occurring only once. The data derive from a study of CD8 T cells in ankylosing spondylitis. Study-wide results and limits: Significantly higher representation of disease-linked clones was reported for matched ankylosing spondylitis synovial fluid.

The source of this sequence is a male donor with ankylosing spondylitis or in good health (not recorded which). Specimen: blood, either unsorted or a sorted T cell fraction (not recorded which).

As DNA, the CDR3 is TGCGCCAGCAGCTCGGTAGCGGGGAGCACAGATACGCAGTATTTT. Residues: CASSSVAGSTDTQYF. This chain connects TRBV5-1 to TRBJ2-3; 8 bases are a match to TRBD2. This CDR3 region has 15 residues. Germline V gene lookup returns CDR1 SGHRS and CDR2 YFSETQ. V dropped 3 bases and J dropped 0; count of bases not matched to a gene: 3. Full variable domain (outside the CDR3, taken from reference TRBV5-1 and TRBJ2-3): KAGVTQTPRYLIKTRGQQVTLSCSPISGHRSVSWYQQTPGQGLQFLFEYFSETQRNKGNFPGRFSGRQFSNSRSEMNVSTLELGDSALYLCASSSVAGSTDTQYFGPGTRLTVL.